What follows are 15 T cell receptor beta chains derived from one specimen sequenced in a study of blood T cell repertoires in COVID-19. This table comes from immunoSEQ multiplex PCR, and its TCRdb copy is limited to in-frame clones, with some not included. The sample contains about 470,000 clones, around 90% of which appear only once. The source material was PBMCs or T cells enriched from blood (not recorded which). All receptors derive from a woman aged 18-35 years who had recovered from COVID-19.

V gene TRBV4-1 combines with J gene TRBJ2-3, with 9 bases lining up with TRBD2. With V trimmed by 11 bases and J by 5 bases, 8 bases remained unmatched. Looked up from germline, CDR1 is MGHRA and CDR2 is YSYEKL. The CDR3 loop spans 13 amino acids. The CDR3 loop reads CASRGGGEDTQYF. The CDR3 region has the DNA TGCGCCTCGCGGGGGGGTGGTGAAGATACGCAGTATTTT.

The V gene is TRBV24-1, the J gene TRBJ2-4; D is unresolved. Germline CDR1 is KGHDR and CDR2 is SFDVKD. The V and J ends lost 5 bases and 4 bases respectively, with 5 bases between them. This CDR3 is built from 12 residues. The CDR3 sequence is CATSGQKNIQYF. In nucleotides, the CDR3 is TGTGCCACCAGTGGTCAGAAAAACATTCAGTACTTC.

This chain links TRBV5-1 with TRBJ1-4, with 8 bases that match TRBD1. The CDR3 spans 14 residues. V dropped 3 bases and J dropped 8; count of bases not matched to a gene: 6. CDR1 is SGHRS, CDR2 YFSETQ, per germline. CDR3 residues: CASSWMTGDEKLFF. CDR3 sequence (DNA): TGCGCCAGCAGCTGGATGACAGGGGACGAAAAACTGTTTTTT.

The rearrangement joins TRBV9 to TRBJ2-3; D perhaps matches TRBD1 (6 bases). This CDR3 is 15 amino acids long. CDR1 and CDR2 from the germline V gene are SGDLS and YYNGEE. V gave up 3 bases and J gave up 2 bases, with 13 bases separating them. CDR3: CASSATGDFTDTQYF. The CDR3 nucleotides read TGTGCCAGCAGCGCGACAGGCGATTTCACAGATACGCAGTATTTT.

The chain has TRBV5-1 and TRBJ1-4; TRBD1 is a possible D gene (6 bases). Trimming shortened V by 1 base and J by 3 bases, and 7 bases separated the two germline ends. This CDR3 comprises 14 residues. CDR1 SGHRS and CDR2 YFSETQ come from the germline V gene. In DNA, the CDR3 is TGCGCCAGCAGCTTGTGGACAGCTAATGAAAAACTGTTTTTT. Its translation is CASSLWTANEKLFF. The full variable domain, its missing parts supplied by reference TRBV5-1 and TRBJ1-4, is KAGVTQTPRYLIKTRGQQVTLSCSPISGHRSVSWYQQTPGQGLQFLFEYFSETQRNKGNFPGRFSGRQFSNSRSEMNVSTLELGDSALYLCASSLWTANEKLFFGSGTQLSVL.

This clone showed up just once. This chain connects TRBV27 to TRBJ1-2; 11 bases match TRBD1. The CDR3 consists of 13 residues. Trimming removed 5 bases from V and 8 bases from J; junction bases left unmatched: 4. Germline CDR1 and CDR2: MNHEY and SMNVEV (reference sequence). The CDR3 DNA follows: TGTGCCAGCAGTCGGGACAGGGGGGGCGGCTACACCTTC. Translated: CASSRDRGGGYTF.

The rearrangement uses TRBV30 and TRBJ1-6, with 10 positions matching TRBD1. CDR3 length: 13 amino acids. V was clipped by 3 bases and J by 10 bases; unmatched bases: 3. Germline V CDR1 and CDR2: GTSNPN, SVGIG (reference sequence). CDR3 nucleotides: TGTGCCTGGAGCCGGGACAGGGGATCACCCCTCCACTTT. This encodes CAWSRDRGSPLHF.

CDR3 sequence (DNA): TGTGCCAGCAGTTCGGACAGGGCAGATACGCAGTATTTT. Its translation: CASSSDRADTQYF. The chain employs TRBV6-4 and TRBJ2-3, with 8 bases aligning to TRBD1. Germline V CDR1 and CDR2: MRHNA, SNTAGT. With 5 bases clipped from V and 4 bases from J, the junction kept 2 bases outside the gene matches. There are 13 residues in the CDR3.

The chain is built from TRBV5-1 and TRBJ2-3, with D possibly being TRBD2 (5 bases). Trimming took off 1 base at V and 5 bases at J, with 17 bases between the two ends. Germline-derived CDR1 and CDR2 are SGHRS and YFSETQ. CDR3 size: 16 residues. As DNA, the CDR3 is TGCGCCAGCAGCTTGACGTCCGGGCCCCGGGGAGATACGCAGTATTTT. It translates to CASSLTSGPRGDTQYF.

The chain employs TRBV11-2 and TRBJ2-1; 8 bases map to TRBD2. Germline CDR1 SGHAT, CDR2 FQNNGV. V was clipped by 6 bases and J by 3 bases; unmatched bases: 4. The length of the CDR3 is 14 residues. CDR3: CASSRLAHYNEQFF. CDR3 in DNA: TGTGCCAGCAGTCGACTAGCGCACTACAATGAGCAGTTCTTC.

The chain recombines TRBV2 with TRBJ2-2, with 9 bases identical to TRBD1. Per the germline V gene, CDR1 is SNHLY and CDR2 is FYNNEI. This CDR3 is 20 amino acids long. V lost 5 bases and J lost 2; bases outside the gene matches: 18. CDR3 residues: CASSPYGSGTGTGNTGELFF. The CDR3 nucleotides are TGTGCCAGCAGTCCCTACGGCTCCGGGACAGGGACCGGTAACACCGGGGAGCTGTTTTTT. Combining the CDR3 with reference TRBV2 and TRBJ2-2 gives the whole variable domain EPEVTQTPSHQVTQMGQEVILRCVPISNHLYFYWYRQILGQKVEFLVSFYNNEISEKSEIFDDQFSVERPDGSNFTLKIRSTKLEDSAMYFCASSPYGSGTGTGNTGELFFGEGSRLTVL.

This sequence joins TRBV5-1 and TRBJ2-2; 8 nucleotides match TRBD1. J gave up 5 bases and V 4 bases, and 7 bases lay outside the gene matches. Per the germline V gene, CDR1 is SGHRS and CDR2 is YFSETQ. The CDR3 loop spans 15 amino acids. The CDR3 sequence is CASSPSGQGTGELFF. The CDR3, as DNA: TGCGCCAGCAGCCCCTCCGGACAGGGTACCGGGGAGCTGTTTTTT. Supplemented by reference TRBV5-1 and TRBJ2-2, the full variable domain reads KAGVTQTPRYLIKTRGQQVTLSCSPISGHRSVSWYQQTPGQGLQFLFEYFSETQRNKGNFPGRFSGRQFSNSRSEMNVSTLELGDSALYLCASSPSGQGTGELFFGEGSRLTVL.

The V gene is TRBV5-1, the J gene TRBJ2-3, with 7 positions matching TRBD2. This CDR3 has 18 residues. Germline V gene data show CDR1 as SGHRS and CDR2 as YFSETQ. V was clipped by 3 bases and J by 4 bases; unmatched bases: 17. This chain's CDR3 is CASSSGGTSNSVADTQYF. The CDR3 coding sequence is TGCGCCAGCAGCTCGGGGGGAACTAGTAACTCCGTCGCAGATACGCAGTATTTT.

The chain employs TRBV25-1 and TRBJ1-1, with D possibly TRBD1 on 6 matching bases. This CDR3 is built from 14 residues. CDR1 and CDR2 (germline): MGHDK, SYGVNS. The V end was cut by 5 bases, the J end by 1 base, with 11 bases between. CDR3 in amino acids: CASSPHRENTEAFF. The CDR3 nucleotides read TGTGCCAGCAGTCCACACAGGGAGAACACTGAAGCTTTCTTT.

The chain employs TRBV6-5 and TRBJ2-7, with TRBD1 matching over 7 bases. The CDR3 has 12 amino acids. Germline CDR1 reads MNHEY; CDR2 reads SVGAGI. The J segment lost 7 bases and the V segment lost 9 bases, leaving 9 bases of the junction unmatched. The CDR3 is CASSNRGGEQYF. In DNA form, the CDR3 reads TGTGCCAGTTCAAACAGGGGTGGTGAGCAGTACTTC.